This T cell receptor (beta chain) was profiled in a study of technical replicates of blood from a few donors listed by TCRdb under 2017. The library was produced with the immunoSEQ multiplex PCR assay. This is the immuneACCESS table as TCRdb keeps it, with only in-frame sequences that have V and J called. A part of the clones is gone; compared with another copy, unresolved V genes explain less than half, and the rest is unexplained. The sample profile shows roughly 14,000 clones; around four fifths of them were found once. The ten top clones hold around a tenth of the sample. As regards this clone: Its recognized antigen is unknown. No much larger clonotype is one base removed from it; base qualities were not supplied.

Relative to germline, V is 2 bases shorter and J is 2 bases shorter, with 7 bases between their ends. In the germline V gene (reference sequence), CDR1 corresponds to MNHEY and CDR2 to SMNVEV. Spanning cysteine to phenylalanine, the CDR3 consists of 14 amino acids. Here the CDR3 DNA is all that survives: 42 bases in frame from base 1. The specimen sequenced was PBMCs. This TCR was recovered from a human donor in good health. This chain is built from TRBV27 and TRBJ2-1; TRBD2 is possibly the D segment (6 matching bases). The DNA sequence is as follows: TGTGCCAGCAGTTTAGCGGGAACCTACAATGAGCAGTTCTTC. Its protein reads: CASSLAGTYNEQFF.